This TCR beta chain was sequenced in a study of blood T cell repertoires in COVID-19. Profiling relied on immunoSEQ multiplex PCR, and the TCRdb table lists in-frame clones only, not all of them. The sample lists under 250,000 clones; about 83% were seen once. Deletions cut 7 bases from V and 0 bases from J, with 10 bases between. The CDR3 is 15 amino acids. Germline values: CDR1 SGHTA, CDR2 FQGNSA. This clone has only a few counts. The receptor was isolated from a man older than 75 with acute or convalescent COVID-19. Sequences were obtained from peripheral blood. The V gene is TRBV7-2, the J gene TRBJ1-6; weak D call: TRBD1 (5 bases). The CDR3, as DNA: TGTGCCAGCACGGGGGAGAGCTCCTATAATTCACCCCTCCACTTT. Its translation: CASTGESSYNSPLHF.